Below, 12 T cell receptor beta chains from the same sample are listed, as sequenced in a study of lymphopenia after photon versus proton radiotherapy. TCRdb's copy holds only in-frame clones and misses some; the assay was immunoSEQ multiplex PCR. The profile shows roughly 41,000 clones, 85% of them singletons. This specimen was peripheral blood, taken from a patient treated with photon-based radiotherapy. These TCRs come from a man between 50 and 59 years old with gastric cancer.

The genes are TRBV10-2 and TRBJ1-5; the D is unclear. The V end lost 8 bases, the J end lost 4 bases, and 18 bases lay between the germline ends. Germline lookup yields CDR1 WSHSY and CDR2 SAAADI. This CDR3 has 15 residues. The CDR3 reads CASQESAQANQPQHF. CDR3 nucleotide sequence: TGCGCCAGCCAAGAATCGGCCCAGGCGAATCAGCCCCAGCATTTT.

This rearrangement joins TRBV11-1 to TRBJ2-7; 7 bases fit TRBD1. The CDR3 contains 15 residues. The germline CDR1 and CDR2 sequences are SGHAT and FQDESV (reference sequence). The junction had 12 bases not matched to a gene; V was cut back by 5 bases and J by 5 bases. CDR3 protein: CASSNPGQRIHEQYF. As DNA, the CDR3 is TGTGCCAGCAGCAACCCGGGACAGAGAATCCACGAGCAGTACTTC. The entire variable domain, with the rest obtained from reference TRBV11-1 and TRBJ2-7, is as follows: EAEVAQSPRYKITEKSQAVAFWCDPISGHATLYWYRQILGQGPELLVQFQDESVVDDSQLPKDRFSAERLKGVDSTLKIQPAELGDSAMYLCASSNPGQRIHEQYFGPGTRLTVT.

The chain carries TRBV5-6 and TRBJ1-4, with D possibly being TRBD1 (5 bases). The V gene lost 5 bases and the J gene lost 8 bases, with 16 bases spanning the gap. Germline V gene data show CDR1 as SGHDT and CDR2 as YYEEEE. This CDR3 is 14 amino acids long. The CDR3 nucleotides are TGTGCCAGCAGTCAGGGTGGGGATAAGGAAAAACTGTTTTTT. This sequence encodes CASSQGGDKEKLFF.

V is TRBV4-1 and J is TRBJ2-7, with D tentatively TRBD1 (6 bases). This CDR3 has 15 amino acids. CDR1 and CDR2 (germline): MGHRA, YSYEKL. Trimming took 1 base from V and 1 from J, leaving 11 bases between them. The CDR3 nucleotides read TGCGCCAGCAGCCAAGTAAGGACAGAGTCCTACGAGCAGTACTTC. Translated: CASSQVRTESYEQYF.

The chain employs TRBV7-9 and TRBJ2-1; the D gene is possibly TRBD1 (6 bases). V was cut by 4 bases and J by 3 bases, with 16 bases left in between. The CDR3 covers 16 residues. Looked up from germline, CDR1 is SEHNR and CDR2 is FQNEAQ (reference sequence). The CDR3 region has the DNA TGTGCCAGCAGCTATGCCCGGACAGCAATCTACAATGAGCAGTTCTTC. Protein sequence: CASSYARTAIYNEQFF. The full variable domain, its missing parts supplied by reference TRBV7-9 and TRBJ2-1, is DTGVSQNPRHKITKRGQNVTFRCDPISEHNRLYWYRQTLGQGPEFLTYFQNEAQLEKSRLLSDRFSAERPKGSFSTLEIQRTEQGDSAMYLCASSYARTAIYNEQFFGPGTRLTVL.

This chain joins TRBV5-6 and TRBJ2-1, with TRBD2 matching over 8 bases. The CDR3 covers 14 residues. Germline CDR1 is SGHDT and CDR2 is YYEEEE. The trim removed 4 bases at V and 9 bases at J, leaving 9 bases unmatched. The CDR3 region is CASSRLTSAPEQFF. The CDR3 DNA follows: TGTGCCAGCAGCCGGTTGACTAGCGCACCTGAGCAGTTCTTC.

CDR3 loop: CAWSVGQTAGYTF. CDR3 nucleotide sequence: TGTGCCTGGAGTGTAGGCCAGACCGCTGGCTACACCTTC. This chain connects TRBV30 to TRBJ1-2; no reliable D call. Per the germline V gene, CDR1 is GTSNPN and CDR2 is SVGIG (reference sequence). V was shortened by 0 bases and J by 7 bases, with 12 bases between the two germline ends. The CDR3 totals 13 residues.

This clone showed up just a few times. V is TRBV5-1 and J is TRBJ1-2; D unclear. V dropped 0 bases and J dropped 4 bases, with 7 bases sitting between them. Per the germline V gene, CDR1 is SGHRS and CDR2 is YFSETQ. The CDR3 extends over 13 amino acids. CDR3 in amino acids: CASSLDGVYGYTF. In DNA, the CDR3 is TGCGCCAGCAGCTTGGATGGAGTCTATGGCTACACCTTC.

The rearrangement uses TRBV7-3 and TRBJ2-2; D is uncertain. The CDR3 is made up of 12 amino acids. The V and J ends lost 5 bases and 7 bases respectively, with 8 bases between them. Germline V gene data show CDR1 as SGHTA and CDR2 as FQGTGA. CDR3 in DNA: TGTGCCAGCAGCACAGTCGGCGGGGAGCTGTTTTTT. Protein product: CASSTVGGELFF.

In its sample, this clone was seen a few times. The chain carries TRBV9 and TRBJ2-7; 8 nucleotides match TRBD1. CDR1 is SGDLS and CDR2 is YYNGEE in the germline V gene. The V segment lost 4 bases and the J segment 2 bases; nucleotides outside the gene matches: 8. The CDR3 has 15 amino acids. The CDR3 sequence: CASSPRGTGPYEQYF. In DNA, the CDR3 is TGTGCCAGCAGCCCTAGGGGGACAGGCCCCTACGAGCAGTACTTC.

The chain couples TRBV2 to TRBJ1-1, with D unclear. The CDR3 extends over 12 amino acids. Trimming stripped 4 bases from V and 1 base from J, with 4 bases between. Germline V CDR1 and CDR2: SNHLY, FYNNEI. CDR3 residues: CASSVGNTEAFF. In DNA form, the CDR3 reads TGTGCCAGCAGTGTCGGGAACACTGAAGCTTTCTTT.

CDR3 loop: CASSTGLGFGYEQYF. DNA for the CDR3: TGTGCCAGCAGTACCGGACTAGGTTTTGGCTACGAGCAGTACTTC. The J gene is TRBJ2-7, the V gene TRBV2; TRBD2 matches 7 bases. The trim removed 5 bases at V and 3 bases at J, leaving 10 bases unmatched. The CDR3 loop spans 15 amino acids. CDR1 and CDR2 from the germline V gene are SNHLY and FYNNEI.